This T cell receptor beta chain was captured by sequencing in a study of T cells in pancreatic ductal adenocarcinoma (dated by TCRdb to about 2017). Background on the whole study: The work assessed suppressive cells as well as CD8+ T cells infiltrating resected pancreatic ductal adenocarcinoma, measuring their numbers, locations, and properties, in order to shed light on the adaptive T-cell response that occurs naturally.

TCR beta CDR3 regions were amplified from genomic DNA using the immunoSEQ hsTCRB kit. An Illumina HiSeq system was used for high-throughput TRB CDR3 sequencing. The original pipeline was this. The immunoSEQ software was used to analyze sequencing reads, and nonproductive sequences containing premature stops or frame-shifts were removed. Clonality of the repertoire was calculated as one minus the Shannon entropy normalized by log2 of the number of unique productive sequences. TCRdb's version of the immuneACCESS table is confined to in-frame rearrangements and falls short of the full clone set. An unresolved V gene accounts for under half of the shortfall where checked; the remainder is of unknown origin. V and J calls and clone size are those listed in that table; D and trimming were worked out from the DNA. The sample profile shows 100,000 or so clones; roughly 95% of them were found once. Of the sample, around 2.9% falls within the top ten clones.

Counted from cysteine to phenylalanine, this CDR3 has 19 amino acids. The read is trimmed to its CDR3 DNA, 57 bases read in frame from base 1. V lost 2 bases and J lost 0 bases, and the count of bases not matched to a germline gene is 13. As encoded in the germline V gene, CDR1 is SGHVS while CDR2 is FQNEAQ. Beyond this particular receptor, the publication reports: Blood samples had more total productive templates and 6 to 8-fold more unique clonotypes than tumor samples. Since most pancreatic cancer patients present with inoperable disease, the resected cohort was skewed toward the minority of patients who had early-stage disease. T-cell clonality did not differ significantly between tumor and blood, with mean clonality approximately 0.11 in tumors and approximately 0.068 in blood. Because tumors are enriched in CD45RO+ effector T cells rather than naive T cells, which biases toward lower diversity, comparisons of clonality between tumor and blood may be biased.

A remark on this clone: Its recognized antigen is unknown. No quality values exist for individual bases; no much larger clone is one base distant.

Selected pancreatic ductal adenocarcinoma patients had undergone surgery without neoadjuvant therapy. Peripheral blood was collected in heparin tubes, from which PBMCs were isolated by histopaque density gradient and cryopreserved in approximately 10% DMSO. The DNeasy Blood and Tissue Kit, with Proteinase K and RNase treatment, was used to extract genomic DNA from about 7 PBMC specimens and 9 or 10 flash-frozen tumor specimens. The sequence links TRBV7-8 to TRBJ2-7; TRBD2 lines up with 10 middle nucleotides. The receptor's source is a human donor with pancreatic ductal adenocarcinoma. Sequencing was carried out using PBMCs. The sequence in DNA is TGTGCCAGCAGCTTAAGGGTCCGGGGGACTAGCGATAGCTCCTACGAGCAGTACTTC. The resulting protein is CASSLRVRGTSDSSYEQYF.